A single sample gave rise to the 25 T cell receptor beta chains below, sequenced in a study of Tregs in tolerant kidney transplant recipients. Here immunoSEQ multiplex PCR was the method, and the copy in TCRdb shows in-frame clones only, minus some. The sample features more than 30,000 clones, with around an eighth in its top ten. The specimen was CD8+ T cells from blood, collected before the transplant. Receptor source: a human donor who received a combined kidney and bone marrow transplant.

Points on this clone: The read gets to within 3 residues of the CDR3 end, and the germline J gene fills in the rest. The gene calls are TRBV2 and TRBJ2-1, with 8 bases identical to TRBD1. This CDR3 is built from 17 residues. V shed 0 bases, J shed 4 bases, and the junction held 8 bases outside the gene matches. CDR1 and CDR2 from the germline V gene are SNHLY and FYNNEI. Incomplete CDR3 DNA: TGTGCCAGCAGTGAAGCCATAGACAGGGGACGATACAATGAG. Residues: CASSEAIDRGRYNE. The entire CDR3 protein reads CASSEAIDRGRYNEQFF.

With regard to this clone: The sequenced fragment ends 3 residues before the CDR3 boundary, so the rest is inferred from the germline J gene. The rearrangement uses TRBV10-3 and TRBJ2-7; 8 nucleotides match TRBD1. Unmatched junction bases numbered 3, after V lost 3 bases and J lost 2 bases. Germline values: CDR1 ENHRY, CDR2 SYGVKD. CDR3 length: 14 amino acids. The CDR3 bases that were read are TGTGCCATCAGTGAAGCGGACAGGGCCTACGAG. Protein: CAISEADRAYE. The whole CDR3 protein reads CAISEADRAYEQYF.

About this clone itself: Read data end 3 residues before the CDR3 end; the end is taken from the germline J gene. The chain joins TRBV7-7 to TRBJ2-3; 7 bases fit TRBD2. The CDR3 contains 18 residues. V trimming: 2 bases; J trimming: 0 bases; junction bases outside the gene matches: 11. Germline V lookup: CDR1 SSHAT, CDR2 FNYEAQ (reference sequence). CDR3 protein: CASSLPPTDSGSTDTQYF. Incomplete CDR3 DNA: TGTGCCAGCAGCTTACCCCCGACTGATAGCGGGAGCACAGATACG.

To note about this clone: The read stops 3 residues short of the end of the CDR3; the missing end is completed from the germline J gene. V is TRBV10-3 and J is TRBJ2-7; 8 bases match TRBD1. Germline V lookup: CDR1 ENHRY, CDR2 SYGVKD. Trimming took 4 bases from V and 0 from J; bases not matched to a gene: 8. The CDR3 has 16 residues. The covered CDR3 bases are TGTGCCATCAGTGGCCCGGGACAGGCGACCTCCTACGAG. Translating gives CAISGPGQATSYE. The complete CDR3 sequence is CAISGPGQATSYEQYF.

For this clone: The CDR3 end is not reached by the read, which stops 3 residues before it; the germline J gene fills it in. The chain employs TRBV11-2 and TRBJ1-2, with D uncertain. V gave up 6 bases and J gave up 3 bases, with 11 bases separating them. The V gene's germline CDR1 is SGHAT and CDR2 FQNNGV. The CDR3 runs to 13 residues. CDR3 loop: CASRNGLDYGYTF. CDR3 DNA, as far as it was read: TGTGCCAGCAGAAATGGACTGGACTATGGC. The full variable domain, its missing parts supplied by reference TRBV11-2 and TRBJ1-2, is EAGVAQSPRYKIIEKRQSVAFWCNPISGHATLYWYQQILGQGPKLLIQFQNNGVVDDSQLPKDRFSAERLKGVDSTLKIQPAKLEDSAVYLCASRNGLDYGYTFGSGTRLTVV.

About this clone: The CDR3 end falls 3 residues outside the read, so it is completed with the germline J gene. The V and J genes are TRBV4-1 and TRBJ1-2; TRBD1 is a possible D gene (6 bases). Germline V CDR1 and CDR2: MGHRA, YSYEKL. Trimming cost V 2 bases and J 5 bases, with 12 bases left between them. CDR3 size: 14 residues. Here the CDR3 reads CASSQTGWAYGYTF. The covered CDR3 bases are TGCGCCAGCAGCCAAACAGGGTGGGCTTATGGC.

As regards this clone: Sequencing ends 3 residues short of the CDR3 end; the germline J gene provides the rest. V and J are TRBV29-1 and TRBJ1-2; D is perhaps TRBD1 (5 bases). CDR1 SQVTM and CDR2 ANQGSEA come from the germline V gene. This CDR3 has 12 residues. V gave up 7 bases and J gave up 4 bases, with 13 bases separating them. This CDR3 is CSASGGVYGYTF. The CDR3 DNA, read in part, is TGCAGCGCGTCCGGGGGGGTCTATGGC.

Worth noting for this clone: The read terminates 3 residues before the CDR3 end, so the remaining end is supplied by the germline J gene. V gene TRBV7-2 combines with J gene TRBJ1-1; the match to TRBD1 covers 8 bases. There are 15 residues in the CDR3. CDR1 is SGHTA and CDR2 is FQGNSA in the germline V gene. Incomplete CDR3 DNA: TGTGCCAGCAGCTTAGCGGGCGGACAGGGAAGGGAA. It encodes CASSLAGGQGRE. The full CDR3 reads CASSLAGGQGREAFF.

A word on this clone: The CDR3 extends 3 residues past the end of the read, so its final part is completed from the germline J gene. The chain is built from TRBV5-1 and TRBJ2-1; 9 positions match TRBD2. Germline V gene sequence: CDR1 SGHRS, CDR2 YFSETQ. This CDR3 region has 15 residues. Losses at the gene ends were 5 bases for V and 3 bases for J; bases not matched to a gene: 6. CDR3 in amino acids: CASSSGSSGYNEQFF. The DNA read from the CDR3 is TGCGCCAGCAGTAGCGGGAGTAGTGGCTACAATGAG.

As concerns this clone: The CDR3 end is not reached by the read, which stops 3 residues before it; the germline J gene fills it in. V usage is TRBV5-1 and J usage is TRBJ2-5; D may be TRBD1 (6 bases). The V end was cut by 0 bases, the J end by 4 bases, with 13 bases between. Germline V gives CDR1 SGHRS, CDR2 YFSETQ. The CDR3 is 15 residues long. The sequenced CDR3 bases are TGCGCCAGCAGCTTGGGTTTGGGGGCCGGAGAGACC. It encodes CASSLGLGAGET. The whole CDR3 is CASSLGLGAGETQYF.

To note about this clone: The observed sequence ends 3 residues before the CDR3 terminus, with the missing tail filled in from the germline J gene. The chain couples TRBV9 to TRBJ2-3; 10 positions agree with TRBD2. CDR3 length: 16 residues. Germline loops: CDR1 SGDLS, CDR2 YYNGEE. Losses at the gene ends were 2 bases for V and 0 bases for J; bases not matched to a gene: 3. The part of the CDR3 DNA that was read is TGTGCCAGCAGCGTTCAAGCGGGAGGGAGCACAGATACG. Its protein is CASSVQAGGSTDT. The whole CDR3 region reads CASSVQAGGSTDTQYF.

This CDR3 reads CASSPRRGLDYGYTF. The sequenced CDR3 bases are TGTGCCAGCAGCCCCCGCAGGGGGCTGGACTATGGC. The chain couples TRBV7-2 to TRBJ1-2; 8 bases match TRBD1. The CDR3 extends 3 residues past the end of the read, so its final part is completed from the germline J gene. V gave up 5 bases and J gave up 3 bases; unmatched junction bases: 8. The CDR3 loop spans 15 amino acids. The germline CDR1 and CDR2 sequences are SGHTA and FQGNSA.

As to this clone: The CDR3 goes on 3 residues after the read ends, and that part is filled in from the germline J gene. The V and J genes are TRBV7-8 and TRBJ1-4; D not certain. Germline V gene sequence: CDR1 SGHVS, CDR2 FQNEAQ. The length of the CDR3 is 14 residues. Trimming shortened V by 1 base and J by 8 bases, and 11 bases separated the two germline ends. CDR3 sequence reads: CASSLERASEKLFF. The sequenced part of the CDR3 DNA is TGTGCCAGCAGCTTAGAGAGGGCCTCGGAAAAA.

For this clone: The read terminates 3 residues ahead of where the CDR3 ends, so the germline J gene completes it. This sequence joins TRBV10-2 and TRBJ2-1, with D perhaps TRBD2 (6 bases). Germline CDR1 and CDR2: WSHSY and SAAADI. V shed 10 bases and J shed 6 bases, with 22 bases lying between them. The CDR3 totals 15 residues. CDR3 amino acids: CATLGSAGLLNEQFF. CDR3 DNA, as far as it was read: TGCGCCACCTTGGGGTCAGCGGGCCTACTCAATGAG.

Concerning this clone itself: The read comes to an end 3 residues before the CDR3 does, leaving the germline J gene to fill in the end. The chain joins TRBV29-1 to TRBJ1-1; 8 bases are a match to TRBD1. CDR1 and CDR2 from the germline V gene are SQVTM and ANQGSEA. The V gene end was trimmed by 1 base and the J gene end by 2 bases; junction bases not matched to a gene: 12. This CDR3 has 17 residues. CDR3 sequence: CSVEAPRQGHLNTEAFF. CDR3 DNA, as far as it was read: TGCAGCGTTGAAGCCCCTAGACAGGGGCACCTAAACACTGAA.

For this clone: Read data end 3 residues before the CDR3 end; the end is taken from the germline J gene. This rearrangement joins TRBV9 to TRBJ2-2; maybe TRBD2 (6 bases). Germline V gives CDR1 SGDLS, CDR2 YYNGEE. V was cut by 0 bases and J by 7 bases, with 19 bases left in between. This CDR3 has 17 residues. CDR3 bases read: TGTGCCAGCAGCGTAGCCAGCTGGGACCCGGGGGACGGGGAG. As protein: CASSVASWDPGDGE. The complete CDR3 sequence is CASSVASWDPGDGELFF.

Turning to this clone: The DNA ends 3 residues before the CDR3 does, and the rest of the CDR3 is filled in from the germline J gene. This chain uses TRBV29-1 with TRBJ2-1, with D possibly matching TRBD2 (5 bases). V was pared by 0 bases and J by 6 bases, with 9 bases between. The length of the CDR3 is 13 residues. CDR1 and CDR2 from the germline V gene are SQVTM and ANQGSEA. Incomplete CDR3 DNA: TGCAGCGTTGAAGAAGGTCGGGGCAATGAG. Translated, it gives CSVEEGRGNE. The full CDR3 reads CSVEEGRGNEQFF.

To note about this clone: The read halts 3 residues ahead of the CDR3 end, with the missing end drawn from the germline J gene. V is TRBV5-6 and J is TRBJ2-1; D is unresolved. V dropped 0 bases and J dropped 4 bases, with 5 bases sitting between them. The V gene's germline CDR1 is SGHDT and CDR2 YYEEEE. CDR3 length equals 13 residues. Partial CDR3 DNA: TGTGCCAGCAGCTTGGGGCAGTACAATGAG. This encodes CASSLGQYNE. The entire CDR3 sequence reads CASSLGQYNEQFF.

As for this clone: The read terminates 3 residues before the CDR3 end, so the remaining end is supplied by the germline J gene. The chain employs TRBV7-6 and TRBJ2-5, with D tentatively TRBD2 (5 bases). CDR1 is SGHVS, CDR2 FNYEAQ, per germline. V was cut by 5 bases and J by 5 bases, with 18 bases left in between. The CDR3 totals 15 residues. Incomplete CDR3 DNA: TGTGCCAGCAGCCTTGGGAACGGGGTGAGGGAGACC. Translating gives CASSLGNGVRET. The entire CDR3 protein is CASSLGNGVRETQYF.

Incomplete CDR3 DNA: TGCGCCAGCAGTCCGGACAGCCAAGAGACC. This encodes CASSPDSQET. The CDR3 in its entirety is CASSPDSQETQYF. The chain combines TRBV5-1 with TRBJ2-5, with D maybe TRBD1 (6 bases). The read comes to an end 3 residues before the CDR3 does, leaving the germline J gene to fill in the end. Germline V gene lookup returns CDR1 SGHRS and CDR2 YFSETQ. The CDR3 sequence is 13 residues long. Trimming took off 5 bases at V and 1 base at J, with 9 bases between the two ends.

A note on this clone: With the read ending 3 residues before the CDR3 end, the germline J gene is used to fill in that end. J is TRBJ2-7 and V is TRBV20-1; D unresolved. Between the trimmed V and J ends, which lost 6 bases and 0 bases, there was a span of 15 bases. Germline V lookup: CDR1 DFQATT, CDR2 SNEGSKA (reference sequence). The CDR3 is 14 amino acids. CDR3 DNA (partial): TGCAGTGCACCCATGACGCGGAGCTCCTACGAG. Its protein product is CSAPMTRSSYE. The complete CDR3 protein is CSAPMTRSSYEQYF.

CDR3 protein: CASTLVGYSNQPQHF. CDR3 DNA, as far as it was read: TGTGCCAGTACCTTAGTCGGGTATAGCAATCAGCCC. The rearrangement joins TRBV19 to TRBJ1-5; no reliable D call. The CDR3 end is not reached by the read, which stops 3 residues before it; the germline J gene fills it in. V lost 7 bases, J lost 0 bases, and 13 bases lay in between. The CDR3 totals 15 residues. In germline, CDR1 is LNHDA, CDR2 SQIVND (reference sequence).

CDR3 in amino acids: CSVEVTRDEQFF. The DNA read from the CDR3 is TGCAGCGTTGAAGTCACAAGGGATGAG. The chain uses TRBV29-1 and TRBJ2-1; D unclear. The read ends 3 residues early relative to the CDR3; the germline J gene fills the gap. Deletions cut 1 base from V and 8 bases from J, with 9 bases between. CDR1 is SQVTM, CDR2 ANQGSEA, per germline. The CDR3 sequence is 12 residues long.

About this clone: The read gets to within 3 residues of the CDR3 end, and the germline J gene fills in the rest. This sequence joins TRBV7-9 and TRBJ2-3; unclear D gene. The germline V and J ends were trimmed by 4 bases and 2 bases, with 7 bases remaining between them. Germline V gene sequence: CDR1 SEHNR, CDR2 FQNEAQ (reference sequence). The CDR3 consists of 13 residues. The covered CDR3 bases are TGTGCCAGCAGCTCGCGACTCACAGATACG. Translating it yields CASSSRLTDT. The whole CDR3 is CASSSRLTDTQYF.

For this clone: The read falls 3 residues short of the CDR3 end, and the missing part is taken from the germline J gene. V usage is TRBV5-1 and J usage is TRBJ2-7; a weak D match, TRBD2 (5 bases). V was clipped by 0 bases and J by 3 bases, with 16 bases between them. The CDR3 length is 16 residues. Germline CDR1 is SGHRS and CDR2 is YFSETQ. The CDR3 protein is CASSLELVASHYEQYF. The part of the CDR3 DNA that was read is TGCGCCAGCAGCTTGGAACTGGTAGCGTCCCACTACGAG.